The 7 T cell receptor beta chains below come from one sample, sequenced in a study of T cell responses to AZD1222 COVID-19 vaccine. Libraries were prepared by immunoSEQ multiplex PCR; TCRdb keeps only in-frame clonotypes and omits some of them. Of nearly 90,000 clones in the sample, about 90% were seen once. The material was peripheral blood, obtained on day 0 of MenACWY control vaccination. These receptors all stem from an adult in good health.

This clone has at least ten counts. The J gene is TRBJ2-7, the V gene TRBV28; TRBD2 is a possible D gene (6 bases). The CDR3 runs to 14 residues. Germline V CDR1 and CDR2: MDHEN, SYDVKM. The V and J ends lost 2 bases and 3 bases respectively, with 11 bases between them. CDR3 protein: CASSLDSGDYEQYF. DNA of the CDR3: TGTGCCAGCAGTTTAGATAGCGGCGACTACGAGCAGTACTTC.

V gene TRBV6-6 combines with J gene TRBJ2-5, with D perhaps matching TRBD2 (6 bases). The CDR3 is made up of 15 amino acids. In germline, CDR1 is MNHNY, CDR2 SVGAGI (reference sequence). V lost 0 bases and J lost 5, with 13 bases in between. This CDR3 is CASSYSEWGGETQYF. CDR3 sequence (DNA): TGTGCCAGCAGTTACTCGGAGTGGGGAGGCGAGACCCAGTACTTC.

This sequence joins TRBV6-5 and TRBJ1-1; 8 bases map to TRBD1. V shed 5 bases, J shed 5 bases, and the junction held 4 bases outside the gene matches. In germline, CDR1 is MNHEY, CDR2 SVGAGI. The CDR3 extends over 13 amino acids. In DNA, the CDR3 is TGTGCCAGCAGTCCTGGACAGGGAACTGAAGCTTTCTTT. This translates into CASSPGQGTEAFF.

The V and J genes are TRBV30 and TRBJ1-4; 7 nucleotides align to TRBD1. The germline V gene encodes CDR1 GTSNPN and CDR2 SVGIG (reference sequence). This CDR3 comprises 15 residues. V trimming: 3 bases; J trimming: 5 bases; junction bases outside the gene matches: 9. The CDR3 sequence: CAWSPPGQRNEKLFF. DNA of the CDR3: TGTGCCTGGAGCCCGCCGGGACAGAGGAATGAAAAACTGTTTTTT.

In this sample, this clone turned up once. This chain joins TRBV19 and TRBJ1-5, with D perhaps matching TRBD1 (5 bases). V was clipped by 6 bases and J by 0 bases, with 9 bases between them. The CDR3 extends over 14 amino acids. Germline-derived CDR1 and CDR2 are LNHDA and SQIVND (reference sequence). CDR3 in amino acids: CASSRTGSNQPQHF. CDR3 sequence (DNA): TGTGCCAGTAGCCGCACAGGTAGCAATCAGCCCCAGCATTTT.

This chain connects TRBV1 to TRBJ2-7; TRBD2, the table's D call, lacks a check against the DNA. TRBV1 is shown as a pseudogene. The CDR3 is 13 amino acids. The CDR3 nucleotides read TGCACCAGCAGCCAGGTTAGCTCCTACGAGCAGTACTTC. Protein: CTSSQVSSYEQYF.

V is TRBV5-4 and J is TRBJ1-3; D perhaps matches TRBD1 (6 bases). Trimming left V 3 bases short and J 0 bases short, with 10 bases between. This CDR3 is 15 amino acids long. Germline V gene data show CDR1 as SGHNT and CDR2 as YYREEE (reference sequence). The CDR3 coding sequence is TGTGCCAGCAGCTCCGACAGGTTCTCTGGAAACACCATATATTTT. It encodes CASSSDRFSGNTIYF.